Below are 25 T cell receptor beta chains sequenced from a single sample in a study of T cells in Graves' hyperthyroidism and ophthalmopathy. TCR beta CDR3 regions were amplified from RNA. The primer set for the first-round RT-PCR of the TCR CDR3 was HTBI. TCRdb re-analysed the multiplex PCR reads in MiXCR, keeping a single row per CDR3 protein. The table records hundreds of thousands of distinct CDR3 sequences, 12% to 15% of them present only once. Sequenced material: blood. The receptors shown here come from a woman aged 18 to 35 with Graves' hyperthyroidism.

This clonotype has a count of ten or more. The V call is TRBV7-8, the J call TRBJ1-3; no definite D call. V was pared by 1 base and J by 0 bases, with 7 bases between. Germline V CDR1 and CDR2: SGHVS, FQNEAQ. CDR3 length: 15 residues. The DNA of the CDR3 is TGTGCCAGCAGCTTAGTTGAGGGCTCTGGAAACACCATATATTTT. Amino acids: CASSLVEGSGNTIYF.

This clonotype was counted many times. This sequence joins TRBV30 and TRBJ2-1; TRBD2 aligns across 7 bases. Germline assignment: CDR1 GTSNPN and CDR2 SVGIG (reference sequence). V was pared by 0 bases and J by 4 bases, with 12 bases of the junction left unmatched. This CDR3 has 17 amino acids. The CDR3 DNA follows: TGTGCCTGGAGTGTACGTTCTAGCGGCCAACCATACAATGAGCAGTTCTTC. Its protein is CAWSVRSSGQPYNEQFF.

This chain uses TRBV6-1 with TRBJ2-5; 10 nucleotides match TRBD1. Per germline, CDR1 MNHNS and CDR2 SASEGT. The CDR3 covers 15 residues. The V gene end was trimmed by 6 bases and the J gene end by 4 bases; junction bases not matched to a gene: 8. The CDR3 is CASRTGGSGRETQYF. For the CDR3, the DNA is TGTGCCAGCAGGACAGGGGGCAGCGGGAGAGAGACCCAGTACTTC.

This clonotype showed up many times. The V call is TRBV7-2, the J call TRBJ2-7; TRBD1 might be the D (6 bases). Looked up from germline, CDR1 is SGHTA and CDR2 is FQGNSA. The CDR3 length is 15 residues. With 5 bases removed from V and 2 bases from J, the gap between germline ends came to 16 bases. DNA for the CDR3: TGTGCCAGCAGCCCACTACAGGGACCTACCTACGAGCAGTACTTC. Protein: CASSPLQGPTYEQYF.

Ten or more counts support this clonotype. CDR3 amino acids: CASSFFGDTQYF. CDR3 sequence (DNA): TGTGCCAGCAGTTTTTTTGGTGATACGCAGTATTTT. The rearrangement links TRBV12-3 or TRBV12-4 to TRBJ2-3; D is unclear. There are 12 residues in the CDR3. Deletions cut 3 bases from V and 6 bases from J, with 7 bases between.

This clonotype appeared many times. The rearrangement uses TRBV12-3 or TRBV12-4 and TRBJ1-1; D is uncertain. The length of the CDR3 is 13 residues. The V gene lost 6 bases and the J gene lost 4 bases, with 12 bases spanning the gap. The CDR3 nucleotides are TGTGCCAGCAGCTCCCTAGGAGGCACTGAAGCTTTCTTT. Its translation is CASSSLGGTEAFF.

This clonotype has at least ten counts. V gene TRBV6-1 combines with J gene TRBJ2-1; D may correspond to TRBD1 or TRBD2 (6 bases each). V was pared by 6 bases and J by 12 bases, with 15 bases between. The CDR3 contains 12 residues. Germline CDR1 MNHNS, CDR2 SASEGT. The DNA of the CDR3 is TGTGCCAGCAGGGGCGGGACAACCATGCAGTTCTTC. As protein: CASRGGTTMQFF.

This clonotype was recorded at least ten times. This CDR3 reads CASRTKSSYNEQFF. Here the CDR3 DNA reads TGTGCCAGCAGGACGAAGAGCTCCTACAATGAGCAGTTCTTC. The chain joins TRBV6-1 to TRBJ2-1, with unresolved D. The CDR3 extends over 14 amino acids. CDR1 and CDR2 from the germline V gene are MNHNS and SASEGT. With 6 bases removed from V and 0 bases from J, the gap between germline ends came to 9 bases.

This clonotype was recorded a few times. The chain recombines TRBV10-3 with TRBJ1-1; TRBD1 matches 10 bases. The V gene end was trimmed by 4 bases and the J gene end by 4 bases; junction bases not matched to a gene: 3. The CDR3 has 14 residues. Germline CDR1 and CDR2: ENHRY and SYGVKD. The CDR3 reads CAISADRGGTEAFF. The CDR3 coding sequence is TGTGCCATCAGTGCGGACAGGGGGGGCACTGAAGCTTTCTTT.

This clonotype was counted many times. J is TRBJ1-1 and V is TRBV27; a weak D match, TRBD1 (5 bases). Germline V gene sequence: CDR1 MNHEY, CDR2 SMNVEV (reference sequence). V dropped 4 bases and J dropped 3 bases, with 9 bases sitting between them. The CDR3 length is 13 residues. The CDR3 nucleotides read TGTGCCAGCAGTTATAAGGGGTACACTGAAGCTTTCTTT. Its translation: CASSYKGYTEAFF.

This clonotype has a count of ten or more. The chain employs TRBV12-3 or TRBV12-4 and TRBJ1-6, with 7 positions matching TRBD1. V lost 5 bases to trimming and J lost 10 bases; unmatched junction nucleotides: 14. The CDR3 is 16 residues long. CDR3 amino acids: CASSGTGQEGLSPLHF. The CDR3 DNA is TGTGCCAGCAGTGGCACCGGACAGGAGGGTCTCTCACCCCTCCACTTT.

In its sample, this clonotype was seen a few times. This sequence joins TRBV6-8 and TRBJ2-3; TRBD1 or TRBD2 may be the D gene (6 bases each). This CDR3 is built from 14 residues. The ends were cut back, 7 bases at V and 6 bases at J, with 17 bases in the middle. Germline V CDR1 and CDR2: MNHGY, SAAAGT. The CDR3 nucleotides read TGTGCCAGCATACCAGGAGGGCAGGGGGATACGCAGTATTTT. It codes for CASIPGGQGDTQYF.

V gene TRBV20-1 combines with J gene TRBJ2-7; D possibly corresponds to TRBD2 (5 bases). The CDR3 is 13 amino acids. Germline values: CDR1 DFQATT, CDR2 SNEGSKA (reference sequence). V gave up 5 bases and J gave up 3 bases, with 14 bases separating them. Here the CDR3 DNA reads TGCAGTGCTCCAGGAGGTGTTGGCTACGAGCAGTACTTC. It specifies CSAPGGVGYEQYF.

This clonotype was seen only a few times. The rearrangement uses TRBV7-9 and TRBJ2-7, with TRBD1 as a possible D gene (5 bases). There are 13 residues in the CDR3. The V gene's germline CDR1 is SEHNR and CDR2 FQNEAQ (reference sequence). Trimming pared 5 bases from V and 5 bases from J, leaving 13 bases between. In DNA, the CDR3 is TGTGCCAGCAGCCAGGGATCGACTCACGAGCAGTACTTC. It translates to CASSQGSTHEQYF.

This clonotype was seen many times. V is TRBV11-2 and J is TRBJ2-7, with 10 bases identical to TRBD1. CDR1 and CDR2 (germline): SGHAT, FQNNGV. The trim removed 7 bases at V and 4 bases at J, leaving 7 bases unmatched. The CDR3 extends over 14 amino acids. CDR3 coding DNA: TGTGCCAGCACCCTCGGGACAGGGGCTTACGAGCAGTACTTC. Residues: CASTLGTGAYEQYF.

The table lists this clonotype with a few counts. The rearrangement joins TRBV30 to TRBJ1-4; tentative D call: TRBD1 (6 bases). The germline CDR1 and CDR2 sequences are GTSNPN and SVGIG (reference sequence). The CDR3 sequence is 15 residues long. Trimming left V 1 base short and J 7 bases short, with 16 bases between. The CDR3 reads CAWSGRPGQLEKLFF. As DNA, the CDR3 is TGTGCCTGGAGTGGCCGGCCCGGACAGCTTGAAAAACTGTTTTTT.

The chain is built from TRBV28 and TRBJ2-5; tentatively, D is TRBD2 (6 bases). Trimming cost V 2 bases and J 1 base, with 14 bases left between them. Germline V gene data show CDR1 as MDHEN and CDR2 as SYDVKM. The CDR3 is 16 residues long. In DNA form, the CDR3 reads TGTGCCAGCAGTTTACAAGGCGGAGGGAGCCAAGAGACCCAGTACTTC. It specifies CASSLQGGGSQETQYF.

This clonotype was observed many times. The chain couples TRBV28 to TRBJ2-7; TRBD2 is a possible D gene (5 bases). This CDR3 has 13 amino acids. Germline V CDR1 and CDR2: MDHEN, SYDVKM. Trimming took off 5 bases at V and 4 bases at J, with 12 bases between the two ends. CDR3 coding DNA: TGTGCCAGCAGTCTCGAGGGAGATTACGAGCAGTACTTC. Its translation: CASSLEGDYEQYF.

This clonotype was counted between two and nine times. The genes are TRBV19 and TRBJ2-7; unclear D gene. Trimming cost V 6 bases and J 2 bases, with 14 bases left between them. Looked up from germline, CDR1 is LNHDA and CDR2 is SQIVND (reference sequence). The CDR3 loop spans 14 amino acids. The CDR3 sequence: CASSGSNPPYEQYF. The CDR3 DNA sequence: TGTGCCAGTAGCGGCAGCAACCCTCCCTACGAGCAGTACTTC.

This clonotype turned up a few times. The J gene is TRBJ1-2, the V gene TRBV7-9; D possibly corresponds to TRBD1 (5 bases). V shed 1 base and J shed 8 bases, with 11 bases lying between them. Looked up from germline, CDR1 is SEHNR and CDR2 is FQNEAQ (reference sequence). The CDR3 is 13 residues long. CDR3 residues: CASSLEGMLGYTF. CDR3 DNA sequence: TGTGCCAGCAGCTTAGAGGGGATGTTGGGCTACACCTTC.

The rearrangement links TRBV6-1 to TRBJ2-1; D not resolved. The CDR3 contains 15 residues. Germline V gene lookup returns CDR1 MNHNS and CDR2 SASEGT. V shed 4 bases and J shed 0 bases, with 10 bases lying between them. The CDR3 sequence: CASSAGPTSYNEQFF. The CDR3 nucleotides are TGTGCCAGCAGTGCCGGGCCGACCTCCTACAATGAGCAGTTCTTC.

This clonotype was seen only a few times. The chain carries TRBV6-4 and TRBJ1-4; D uncertain. Trimming stripped 3 bases from V and 8 bases from J, with 19 bases between. CDR1 and CDR2 (germline): MRHNA, SNTAGT. The CDR3 spans 16 residues. The CDR3 sequence: CASSEARVPSSEKLFF. The CDR3 DNA reads TGTGCCAGCAGTGAAGCGCGTGTCCCCTCTTCGGAAAAACTGTTTTTT.

The chain carries TRBV6-1 and TRBJ1-4, with D unclear. The V gene lost 6 bases and the J gene lost 0 bases, with 5 bases spanning the gap. In germline, CDR1 is MNHNS, CDR2 SASEGT. The CDR3 is 13 amino acids. CDR3 bases: TGTGCCAGCAGGGACCCAACTAATGAAAAACTGTTTTTT. This translates into CASRDPTNEKLFF.

This clonotype was counted at least ten times. The rearrangement links TRBV6-2 or TRBV6-3 to TRBJ2-2, with no clear D. CDR3 size: 17 residues. Trimming removed 8 bases at V and 3 bases at J, with 22 bases between. Per germline, CDR1 MNHEY and CDR2 SVGEGT. The DNA of the CDR3 is TGTGCCAGCCGCCCCCACGTCTGGGCCGGCTACACCGGGGAGCTGTTTTTT. Encoded protein: CASRPHVWAGYTGELFF.

In this sample, this clonotype turned up many times. The chain combines TRBV7-2 with TRBJ1-1; D not resolved. Germline CDR1 is SGHTA and CDR2 is FQGNSA. V lost 5 bases to trimming and J lost 7 bases, with 11 bases between them. The CDR3 consists of 12 residues. CDR3 amino acids: CASSHYSGEAFF. CDR3 bases: TGTGCCAGCAGCCATTATAGTGGTGAAGCTTTCTTT.